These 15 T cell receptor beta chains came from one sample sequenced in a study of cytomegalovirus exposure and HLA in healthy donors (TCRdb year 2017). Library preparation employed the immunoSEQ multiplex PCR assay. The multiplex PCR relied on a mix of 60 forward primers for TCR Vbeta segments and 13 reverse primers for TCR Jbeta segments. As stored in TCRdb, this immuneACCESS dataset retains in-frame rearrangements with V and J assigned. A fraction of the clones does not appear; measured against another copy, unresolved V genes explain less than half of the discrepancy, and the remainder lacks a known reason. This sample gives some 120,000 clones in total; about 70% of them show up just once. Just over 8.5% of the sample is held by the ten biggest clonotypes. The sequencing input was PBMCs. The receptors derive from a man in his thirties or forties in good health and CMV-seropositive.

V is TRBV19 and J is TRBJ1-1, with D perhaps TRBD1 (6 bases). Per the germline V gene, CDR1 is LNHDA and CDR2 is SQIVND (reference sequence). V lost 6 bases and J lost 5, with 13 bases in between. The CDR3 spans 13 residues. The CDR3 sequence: CASRWGGATEAFF. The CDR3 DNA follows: TGTGCCAGTAGATGGGGGGGGGCAACTGAAGCTTTCTTT.

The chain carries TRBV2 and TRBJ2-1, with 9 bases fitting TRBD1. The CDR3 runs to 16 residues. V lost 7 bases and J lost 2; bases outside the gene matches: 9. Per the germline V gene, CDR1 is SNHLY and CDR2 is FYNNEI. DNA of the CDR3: TGTGCCAGCATTAAAGACAGGGGGGTCACCTACAATGAGCAGTTCTTC. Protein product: CASIKDRGVTYNEQFF.

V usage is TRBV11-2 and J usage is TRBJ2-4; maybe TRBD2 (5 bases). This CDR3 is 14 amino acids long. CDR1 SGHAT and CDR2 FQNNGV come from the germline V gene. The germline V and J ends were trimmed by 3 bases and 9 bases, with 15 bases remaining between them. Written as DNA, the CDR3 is TGTGCCAGCAGCTTGGAACCAGGAGGAGGCATTCAGTACTTC. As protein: CASSLEPGGGIQYF.

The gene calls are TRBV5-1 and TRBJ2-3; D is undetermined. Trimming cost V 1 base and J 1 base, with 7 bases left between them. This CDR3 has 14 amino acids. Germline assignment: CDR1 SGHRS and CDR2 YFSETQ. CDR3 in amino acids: CASSLYTGTDTQYF. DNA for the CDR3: TGCGCCAGCAGCTTGTACACAGGCACAGATACGCAGTATTTT. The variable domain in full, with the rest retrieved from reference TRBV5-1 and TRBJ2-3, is KAGVTQTPRYLIKTRGQQVTLSCSPISGHRSVSWYQQTPGQGLQFLFEYFSETQRNKGNFPGRFSGRQFSNSRSEMNVSTLELGDSALYLCASSLYTGTDTQYFGPGTRLTVL.

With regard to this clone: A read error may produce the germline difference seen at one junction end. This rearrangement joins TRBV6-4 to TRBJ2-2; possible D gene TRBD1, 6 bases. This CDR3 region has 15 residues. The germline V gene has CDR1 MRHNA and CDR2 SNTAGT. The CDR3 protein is CASSYSGTSTGELFF. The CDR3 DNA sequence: TGTGCCAGCAGTTACTCCGGGACATCCACCGGGGAGCTGTTTTTT.

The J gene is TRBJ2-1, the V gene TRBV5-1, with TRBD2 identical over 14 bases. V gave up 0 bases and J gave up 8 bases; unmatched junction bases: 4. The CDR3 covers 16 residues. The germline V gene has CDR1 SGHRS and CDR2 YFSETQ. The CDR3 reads CASSLGGLAGADEQFF. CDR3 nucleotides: TGCGCCAGCAGCTTGGGGGGACTAGCGGGGGCTGATGAGCAGTTCTTC.

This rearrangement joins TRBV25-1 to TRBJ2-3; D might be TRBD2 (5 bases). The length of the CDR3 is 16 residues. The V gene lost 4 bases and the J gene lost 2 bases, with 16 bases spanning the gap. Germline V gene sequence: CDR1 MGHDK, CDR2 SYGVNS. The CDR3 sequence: CASSALGTEDTDTQYF. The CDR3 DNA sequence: TGTGCCAGCAGTGCCCTAGGCACGGAGGACACAGATACGCAGTATTTT.

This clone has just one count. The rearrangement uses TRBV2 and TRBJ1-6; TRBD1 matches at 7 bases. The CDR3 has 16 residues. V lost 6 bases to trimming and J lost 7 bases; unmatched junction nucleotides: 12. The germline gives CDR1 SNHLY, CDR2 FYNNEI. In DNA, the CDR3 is TGTGCCAGCAGGCCACAACCGACAGGGAGCAATTCACCCCTCCACTTT. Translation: CASRPQPTGSNSPLHF.

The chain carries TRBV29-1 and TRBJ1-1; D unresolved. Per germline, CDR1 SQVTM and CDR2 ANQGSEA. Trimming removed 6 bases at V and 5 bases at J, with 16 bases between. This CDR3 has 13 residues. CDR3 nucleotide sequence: TGCAGCGTAGCGCTCGGCGGCCGGACTGAAGCTTTCTTT. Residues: CSVALGGRTEAFF. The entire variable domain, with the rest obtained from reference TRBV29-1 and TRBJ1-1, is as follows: SAVISQKPSRDICQRGTSLTIQCQVDSQVTMMFWYRQQPGQSLTLIATANQGSEATYESGFVIDKFPISRPNLTFSTLTVSNMSPEDSSIYLCSVALGGRTEAFFGQGTRLTVV.

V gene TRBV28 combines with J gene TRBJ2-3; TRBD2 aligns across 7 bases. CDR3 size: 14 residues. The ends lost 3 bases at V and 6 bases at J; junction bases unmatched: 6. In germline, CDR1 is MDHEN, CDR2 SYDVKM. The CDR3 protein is CASSFPGGGDTQYF. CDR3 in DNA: TGTGCCAGCAGTTTCCCTGGGGGAGGGGATACGCAGTATTTT.

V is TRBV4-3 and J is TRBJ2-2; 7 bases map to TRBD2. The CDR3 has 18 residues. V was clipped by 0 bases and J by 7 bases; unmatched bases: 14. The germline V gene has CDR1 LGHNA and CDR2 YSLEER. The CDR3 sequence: CASSQDGDYQDSGGELFF. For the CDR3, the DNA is TGCGCCAGCAGCCAAGACGGGGACTACCAGGACTCTGGCGGGGAGCTGTTTTTT.

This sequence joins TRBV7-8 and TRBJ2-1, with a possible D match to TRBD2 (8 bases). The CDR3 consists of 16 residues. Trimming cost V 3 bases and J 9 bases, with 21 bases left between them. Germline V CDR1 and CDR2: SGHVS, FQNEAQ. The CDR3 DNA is TGTGCCAGCAGCTTTCCGGGACTAGGGGGCCTTGGTGAGCAGTTCTTC. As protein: CASSFPGLGGLGEQFF.

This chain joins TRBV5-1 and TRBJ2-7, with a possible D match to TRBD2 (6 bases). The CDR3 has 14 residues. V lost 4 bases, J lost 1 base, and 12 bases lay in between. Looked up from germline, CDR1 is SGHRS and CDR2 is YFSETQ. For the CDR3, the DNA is TGCGCCAGCAGCCCCAGCGGAGGGTCCTACGAGCAGTACTTC. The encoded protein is CASSPSGGSYEQYF.

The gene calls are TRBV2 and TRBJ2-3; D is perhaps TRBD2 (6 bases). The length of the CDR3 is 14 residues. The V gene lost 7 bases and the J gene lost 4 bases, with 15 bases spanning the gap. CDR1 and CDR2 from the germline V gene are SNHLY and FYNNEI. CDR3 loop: CASTKLAKSDTQYF. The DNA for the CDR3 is TGTGCCAGCACTAAACTAGCTAAATCAGATACGCAGTATTTT.

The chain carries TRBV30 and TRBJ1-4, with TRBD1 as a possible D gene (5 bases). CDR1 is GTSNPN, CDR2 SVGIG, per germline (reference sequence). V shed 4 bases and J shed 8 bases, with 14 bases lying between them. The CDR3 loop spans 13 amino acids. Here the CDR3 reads CAWKRGQMEKLFF. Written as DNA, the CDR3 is TGTGCCTGGAAAAGGGGTCAAATGGAAAAACTGTTTTTT.